A single sample is the source of the 10 T cell receptor beta chains below, sequenced in a study of cytomegalovirus exposure and HLA in healthy donors (dated by TCRdb to about 2017). The library was made by the immunoSEQ multiplex PCR assay. A mixture of 60 forward primers for TCR Vbeta segments and 13 reverse primers for TCR Jbeta segments was used in the multiplex PCR. The table comes from immuneACCESS by way of TCRdb, which keeps in-frame sequences with V and J called. Part of the clones is missing from these tables; in studies checked, under half for an unresolved V gene and the rest for unknown reasons. This sample is represented by roughly 150,000 clones; 60% to 85% of them were singletons. Jointly, the top ten make up about 6.4% of the sample. Sequenced: PBMCs. The receptors here all came from a man aged 30 to 45 in good health and CMV-seronegative.

CDR3 in DNA: TGTGCCAGCAGCTTAAGACAGGGGGGGGACACCGGGGAGCTGTTTTTT. Amino acid sequence: CASSLRQGGDTGELFF. The chain links TRBV7-2 to TRBJ2-2; 9 bases line up with TRBD1. This CDR3 is built from 16 residues. The J segment lost 3 bases and the V segment lost 2 bases, leaving 4 bases of the junction unmatched. Per the germline V gene, CDR1 is SGHTA and CDR2 is FQGNSA. The full variable domain, completed using reference TRBV7-2 and TRBJ2-2, is GAGVSQSPSNKVTEKGKDVELRCDPISGHTALYWYRQSLGQGLEFLIYFQGNSAPDKSGLPSDRFSAERTGGSVSTLTIQRTQQEDSAVYLCASSLRQGGDTGELFFGEGSRLTVL.

This clone was recorded a few times. The rearrangement links TRBV9 to TRBJ2-3; a weak D match, TRBD2 (6 bases). Trimming left V 7 bases short and J 1 base short, with 16 bases between. Germline CDR1 SGDLS, CDR2 YYNGEE. The CDR3 runs 15 residues. CDR3 region: CASGTGVLGTDTQYF. As DNA, the CDR3 is TGTGCCAGCGGGACTGGCGTGCTGGGCACAGATACGCAGTATTTT. Supplemented by reference TRBV9 and TRBJ2-3, the full variable domain reads DSGVTQTPKHLITATGQRVTLRCSPRSGDLSVYWYQQSLDQGLQFLIQYYNGEERAKGNILERFSAQQFPDLHSELNLSSLELGDSALYFCASGTGVLGTDTQYFGPGTRLTVL.

This clone has just a few counts. The chain uses TRBV5-4 and TRBJ1-1; D remains unclear. Germline CDR1 SGHNT, CDR2 YYREEE (reference sequence). The germline V and J ends were trimmed by 0 bases and 3 bases, with 3 bases remaining between them. The CDR3 spans 12 residues. The CDR3 nucleotides read TGTGCCAGCAGCTTGGGGCACACTGAAGCTTTCTTT. Amino acid sequence: CASSLGHTEAFF.

The rearrangement links TRBV5-3 to TRBJ2-6, with TRBD1 identical over 9 bases. TRBV5-3 carries the ORF label, with uncertain function. The junction had 24 bases not matched to a gene; V was cut back by 4 bases and J by 1 base. The CDR3 is made up of 23 amino acids. The CDR3 reads CARSLQGQGLSSSGKSGANVLTF. The CDR3 region has the DNA TGTGCCAGAAGCCTGCAGGGACAGGGTCTAAGCTCGTCTGGAAAATCTGGGGCCAACGTCCTGACTTTC.

Only a few counts were recorded for this clone. The chain employs TRBV7-3 and TRBJ2-3, with TRBD2 identical over 12 bases. In germline, CDR1 is SGHTA, CDR2 FQGTGA. Trimming took 3 bases from V and 8 from J; bases not matched to a gene: 9. The CDR3 spans 16 residues. DNA of the CDR3: TGTGCCAGCAGCTTTGGGGCTAGCGGGGGGGCCGGTACGCAGTATTTT. It specifies CASSFGASGGAGTQYF. The full variable domain, rest sourced from reference TRBV7-3 and TRBJ2-3, is GAGVSQTPSNKVTEKGKYVELRCDPISGHTALYWYRQSLGQGPEFLIYFQGTGAADDSGLPNDRFFAVRPEGSVSTLKIQRTERGDSAVYLCASSFGASGGAGTQYFGPGTRLTVL.

V is TRBV12-5 and J is TRBJ2-2; the D gene is possibly TRBD2 (5 bases). This CDR3 is built from 14 residues. The V end lost 1 base, the J end lost 4 bases, and 7 bases lay between the germline ends. Germline CDR1 reads LGHNT; CDR2 reads FRNRAP. This chain's CDR3 is CASGLATSTGELFF. The DNA for the CDR3 is TGTGCTAGTGGTTTGGCTACTAGCACCGGGGAGCTGTTTTTT.

The chain joins TRBV6-1 to TRBJ2-1; possibly TRBD1 for D (6 bases). The ends were cut back, 7 bases at V and 3 bases at J, with 16 bases in the middle. Germline values: CDR1 MNHNS, CDR2 SASEGT. CDR3 length: 15 amino acids. CDR3 bases: TGTGCCAGCATCCGATCAGGGGTGGTCTACAATGAGCAGTTCTTC. This sequence encodes CASIRSGVVYNEQFF.

This chain's CDR3 is CASSLGAGPTDTQYF. DNA for the CDR3: TGTGCCAGCAGCTTAGGGGCAGGGCCGACAGATACGCAGTATTTT. The chain joins TRBV7-9 to TRBJ2-3; possible D gene TRBD1, 5 bases. Germline values: CDR1 SEHNR, CDR2 FQNEAQ (reference sequence). The CDR3 runs to 15 residues. The V end lost 1 base, the J end lost 3 bases, and 11 bases lay between the germline ends.

This chain joins TRBV7-9 and TRBJ1-2, with 8 bases aligning to TRBD1. The CDR3 runs 13 residues. Trimming cost V 5 bases and J 3 bases; bases outside gene matches: 2. Germline V gene sequence: CDR1 SEHNR, CDR2 FQNEAQ (reference sequence). CDR3 nucleotides: TGTGCCAGCAGCCAGACAGGGGACTATGGCTACACCTTC. Protein: CASSQTGDYGYTF.

The chain joins TRBV28 to TRBJ2-7; possibly TRBD1 for D (6 bases). Trimming left V 6 bases short and J 6 bases short, with 18 bases between. In germline, CDR1 is MDHEN, CDR2 SYDVKM. The CDR3 runs to 14 residues. CDR3 loop: CASSREPDRSEQYF. In DNA, the CDR3 is TGTGCCAGCAGCCGCGAGCCGGACAGAAGCGAGCAGTACTTC. Based on the CDR3 plus reference TRBV28 and TRBJ2-7, the full variable domain is DVKVTQSSRYLVKRTGEKVFLECVQDMDHENMFWYRQDPGLGLRLIYFSYDVKMKEKGDIPEGYSVSREKKERFSLILESASTNQTSMYLCASSREPDRSEQYFGPGTRLTVT.